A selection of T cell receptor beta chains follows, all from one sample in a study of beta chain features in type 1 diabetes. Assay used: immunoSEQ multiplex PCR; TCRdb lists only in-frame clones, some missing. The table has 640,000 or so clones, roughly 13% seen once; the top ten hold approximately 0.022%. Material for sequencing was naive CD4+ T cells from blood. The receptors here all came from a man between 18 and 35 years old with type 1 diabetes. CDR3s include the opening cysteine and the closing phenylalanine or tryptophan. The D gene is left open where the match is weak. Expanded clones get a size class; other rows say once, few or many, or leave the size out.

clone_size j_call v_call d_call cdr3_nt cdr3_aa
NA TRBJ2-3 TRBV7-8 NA TGTGCCAGCAGCTTACTCACAGATACGCAGTATTTT CASSLLTDTQYF
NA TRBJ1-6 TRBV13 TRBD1 TGTGCCAGCAGCTGGGCCCGGACAGGGTCACACTCACCCCTCCACTTT CASSWARTGSHSPLHF
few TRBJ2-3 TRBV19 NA TGTGCCAGTAGTACCGGACCCAACACAGATACGCAGTATTTT CASSTGPNTDTQYF
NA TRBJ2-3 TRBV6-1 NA TGTGCCAGCAGTGAACCGGCCAGATCTACGCAGTATTTT CASSEPARSTQYF
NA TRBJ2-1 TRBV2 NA TGTGCCAGCAGTGAAGGCAGGGGAGGGGATGAGCAGTTCTTC CASSEGRGGDEQFF
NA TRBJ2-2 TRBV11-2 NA TGTGCCAGCAGCTTAGTCCTTAACACCGGGGAGCTGTTTTTT CASSLVLNTGELFF
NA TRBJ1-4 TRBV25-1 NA TGTGCCAGCAGTGAGGAGGTGACTAATGAAAAACTGTTTTTT CASSEEVTNEKLFF
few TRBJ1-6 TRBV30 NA TGTGCCTGGAGTGCTCAGGGGAGCGGTTCACCCCTCCACTTT CAWSAQGSGSPLHF
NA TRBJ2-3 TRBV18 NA TGTGCCAGCTCACCAATCAGCACAGATACGCAGTATTTT CASSPISTDTQYF
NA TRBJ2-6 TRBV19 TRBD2 TGTGCCAGCCTCCCTCGGGGGGCTGGGGCCAACGTCCTGACTTTC CASLPRGAGANVLTF
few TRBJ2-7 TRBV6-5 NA TGTGCCAGCAGTTACTCGAGAGGGGGACCCTCCTACGAGCAGTACTTC CASSYSRGGPSYEQYF
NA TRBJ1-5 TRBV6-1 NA TGTGCCAGCGGGCACAATCAGCCCCAGCATTTT CASGHNQPQHF
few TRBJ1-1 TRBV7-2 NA TGTGCCAGCAGCCCCCGGGACAAGAACACTGAAGCTTTCTTT CASSPRDKNTEAFF
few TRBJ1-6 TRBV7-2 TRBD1 TGTGCCAGCAGCTTTCTCGGACAGGGGATTGATTCACCCCTCCACTTT CASSFLGQGIDSPLHF
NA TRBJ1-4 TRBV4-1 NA TGCGCCAGCAGCCCACCGGGACGGAATAATGAAAAACTGTTTTTT CASSPPGRNNEKLFF
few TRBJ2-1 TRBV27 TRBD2 TGTGCCAGCAGTTTATTGCCCGCGGGGGTCGGGTATGACAATGAGCAGTTCTTC CASSLLPAGVGYDNEQFF
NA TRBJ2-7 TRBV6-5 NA TGTGCCAGCAGTTACTCGCGTTCCTACGAGCAGTACTTC CASSYSRSYEQYF
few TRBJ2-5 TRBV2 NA TGTGCCAGCAGTGAAAGGATCCAAGAGACCCAGTACTTC CASSERIQETQYF
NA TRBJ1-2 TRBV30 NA TGTGCCTGGAGAGACCCCGGACGGGACTATGGCTACACCTTC CAWRDPGRDYGYTF
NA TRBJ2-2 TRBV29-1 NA TGCAGCGTTGGGACGGGGGCTACCGGGGAGCTGTTTTTT CSVGTGATGELFF
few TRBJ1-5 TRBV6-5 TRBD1 TGTGCCAGCAGTTTGATGACAGGGACGGATCAGCCCCAGCATTTT CASSLMTGTDQPQHF
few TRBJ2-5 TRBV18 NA TGTGCCAGCTCACCAGGCCCCGAAGAGACCCAGTACTTC CASSPGPEETQYF
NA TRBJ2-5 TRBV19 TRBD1 TGTGCCAGTAGCGGGACAGGGCAAGGGGAGACCCAGTACTTC CASSGTGQGETQYF
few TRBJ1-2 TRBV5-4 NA TGTGCCAGCAGCTTGGTAGGGTCTTCAGCCTATGGCTACACCTTC CASSLVGSSAYGYTF
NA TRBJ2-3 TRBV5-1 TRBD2 TGCGCCAGCAGCCCGGACCCGTGGCGGGGGGTGGCAGATACGCAGTATTTT CASSPDPWRGVADTQYF
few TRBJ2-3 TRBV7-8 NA TGTGCCAGCAGCTTGGCTAGCCGAGATACGCAGTATTTT CASSLASRDTQYF